The rows below give T cell receptor beta chains drawn from one sample of a study of cytomegalovirus exposure and HLA in healthy donors. Clones were read by immunoSEQ multiplex PCR, and TCRdb kept only the in-frame ones, dropping some. The sample gives some 200,000 clones, roughly 80% of which show up once; 6.5% is in the top ten. Sequenced: PBMCs. These receptor sequences come from a woman between 45 and 65 years old in good health and CMV-seropositive. The CDR3 runs from the conserved cysteine through the conserved F or W. The D gene is left open where the match is weak. The listing skips clone size in some rows; elsewhere it reads once, few, many or a size class.

CDR3nt,CDR3aa,d_gene,v_gene,len,abundance,j_gene
TGCAGTGGGACAGAGAACTATGGCTACACCTTC,CSGTENYGYTF,NA,TRBV20-1,11,once,TRBJ1-2
TGTGCCAGCAGCCTCGGGACAGGGATGGACGGAAACACCATATATTTT,CASSLGTGMDGNTIYF,TRBD1,TRBV28,16,few,TRBJ1-3
TGCGCCAGCAACGCAGGGGGCTCGACTGAAGCTTTCTTT,CASNAGGSTEAFF,TRBD1,TRBV10-1,13,NA,TRBJ1-1
TGTGCCAGCAGTTTCGGGTTGGGCTCTGGGGCCAACGTCCTGACTTTC,CASSFGLGSGANVLTF,NA,TRBV27,16,NA,TRBJ2-6
TGTTCCAGCAGTTCTAGCGGAGATACGCAGTATTTT,CSSSSSGDTQYF,TRBD2,TRBV7-9,12,NA,TRBJ2-3
TGTGCCAGCAGCCGGACTAGCGGGCTAAATGAGCAGTTCTTC,CASSRTSGLNEQFF,TRBD2,TRBV9,14,NA,TRBJ2-1
TGTGCCAGCAGGACATTGCAATCCAATCAGCCCCAGCATTTT,CASRTLQSNQPQHF,NA,TRBV28,14,NA,TRBJ1-5
TGTGCCAGCAGTACCGCCGGGACCTACGAGCAGTACTTC,CASSTAGTYEQYF,NA,TRBV28,13,once,TRBJ2-7
TGTGCCGCTATTGAAGCCCTGGCGGACAATGAGCAGTTCTTC,CAAIEALADNEQFF,NA,TRBV2,14,NA,TRBJ2-1
TGTGCCAGCAGCTTGTATGGGCAGCTCTACAATCAGCCCCAGCATTTT,CASSLYGQLYNQPQHF,NA,TRBV5-6,16,NA,TRBJ1-5
TGTGCCAGCAGCTCAGGGCAAAATAATTCACCCCTCCACTTT,CASSSGQNNSPLHF,NA,TRBV7-9,14,NA,TRBJ1-6
TGCGCCAGCAGCCAAGGGAGCCCCAGCGGGGCAACCTACGAGCAGTACTTC,CASSQGSPSGATYEQYF,TRBD2,TRBV4-1,17,few,TRBJ2-7
TGCAGCGGTGGAGGGACTAGCGGGGGAGGAGATACGCAGTATTTT,CSGGGTSGGGDTQYF,TRBD2,TRBV29-1,15,NA,TRBJ2-3
TGTGCCAGCAGTAGGGGACAGGGGAACACTGAAGCTTTCTTT,CASSRGQGNTEAFF,TRBD1,TRBV25-1,14,NA,TRBJ1-1
TGTGCCAGCCTACTGCCGGGGGGTGGCAATGAGCAGTTCTTC,CASLLPGGGNEQFF,TRBD2,TRBV28,14,NA,TRBJ2-1
TGCGCCAGCAGCGGGCAGGCAGACTCACCCCTCCACTTT,CASSGQADSPLHF,NA,TRBV4-3,13,NA,TRBJ1-6
TGCGCCAGCAGTGAGTCGACAGGGGGCGCGGGGACCCAGTACTTC,CASSESTGGAGTQYF,TRBD1,TRBV10-1,15,NA,TRBJ2-5
TGTGCCAGCAGCGTCAGCTCTGGGGCCAACGTCCTGACTTTC,CASSVSSGANVLTF,NA,TRBV9,14,NA,TRBJ2-6
TGTGCCAGTAGCCCCAGGGGGCTGAGAAACATTCAGTACTTC,CASSPRGLRNIQYF,TRBD1,TRBV19,14,NA,TRBJ2-4
TGTGCCAGCAGTGAAACCGGGTACAATGGCTACACCTTC,CASSETGYNGYTF,NA,TRBV6-1,13,NA,TRBJ1-2
TGTGCCAGCAGCAGGGGACTAGCGGGGACCTCCTACAATGAGCAGTTCTTC,CASSRGLAGTSYNEQFF,TRBD2,TRBV7-6,17,NA,TRBJ2-1
TGTGCCAGCAGCCCCGCGCGGGGTGGAAACAGTCAGTACTTC,CASSPARGGNSQYF,NA,TRBV5-4,14,NA,TRBJ2-4
TGTGCCAGCAGTTGGACAGGGGGTTCAGATACGCAGTATTTT,CASSWTGGSDTQYF,TRBD1,TRBV7-3,14,NA,TRBJ2-3
TGTGCCAGTAGTGCCCGACTAGCGGGAGCCAATGAGCAGTTCTTC,CASSARLAGANEQFF,TRBD2,TRBV19,15,few,TRBJ2-1
TGTGCCAGCAGCCTCTCAGGCGCCCACACTGAAGCTTTCTTT,CASSLSGAHTEAFF,NA,TRBV7-9,14,once,TRBJ1-1
TGTGCCAGCAGTTTACAGGGTGGCGGCTACACCTTC,CASSLQGGGYTF,NA,TRBV7-9,12,few,TRBJ1-2
TGTGCCAGTAGTACTAGCGGGGGTGCAGGCGAGCAGTACTTC,CASSTSGGAGEQYF,TRBD2,TRBV19,14,NA,TRBJ2-7
TGTGCCAGCAGCTTAGAACGGCACTACGAGCAGTACTTC,CASSLERHYEQYF,NA,TRBV7-8,13,NA,TRBJ2-7
TGTGCCAGCAGTACGGGCAATGAGCAGTTCTTC,CASSTGNEQFF,NA,TRBV28,11,NA,TRBJ2-1
TGTGCCAGCACCCTCCAGGTAGCGGGAGGATTTCAGTACTTC,CASTLQVAGGFQYF,TRBD2,TRBV28,14,NA,TRBJ2-4
TGTGCCAGTAGCCTCGGTTCCAGGGCAGATTCACCCCTCCACTTT,CASSLGSRADSPLHF,NA,TRBV19,15,NA,TRBJ1-6
TGTGCCAGCAGCTTGACAGGGGCTGGAAACACCATATATTTT,CASSLTGAGNTIYF,TRBD1,TRBV5-4,14,few,TRBJ1-3
TGTGCCAGCAGTTTATCAGGGGAATCACCCCTCCACTTT,CASSLSGESPLHF,NA,TRBV28,13,NA,TRBJ1-6
TGTGCCAGCAGCTTAATCGAGCCTGCGCAGTATTTT,CASSLIEPAQYF,NA,TRBV7-8,12,NA,TRBJ2-3
TGCGCCAGCAGCCCAGGACAGGGGAGCTACGAGCAGTACTTC,CASSPGQGSYEQYF,TRBD1,TRBV5-1,14,few,TRBJ2-7
TGTGCCAGCAGCAGGGAGGAGGGCCCCTACAATGAGCAGTTCTTC,CASSREEGPYNEQFF,NA,TRBV4-2,15,NA,TRBJ2-1
TGTGCCAGCAGTTTACAACCCGGTCTCAATCAGCCCCAGCATTTT,CASSLQPGLNQPQHF,NA,TRBV27,15,few,TRBJ1-5
TGTGCCAGCATCGGGGGGGACAGCCTCCCTGGGGCCAACGTCCTGACTTTC,CASIGGDSLPGANVLTF,NA,TRBV28,17,NA,TRBJ2-6
TGTGCCACCAGCCCGGGACTAGCGGGTGAGCAGTACTTC,CATSPGLAGEQYF,TRBD2,TRBV15,13,once,TRBJ2-7
TGTGCCACCAGGGGCCGGACTGTCAATCAGCCCCAGCATTTT,CATRGRTVNQPQHF,NA,TRBV6-1,14,NA,TRBJ1-5
TGTGCCAGCAGTGAAGCGGGGCAAAAAGAGACCCAGTACTTC,CASSEAGQKETQYF,NA,TRBV6-1,14,NA,TRBJ2-5
TGTGCCAGCAGCCCAGGGGGCTCGGCAGATACGCAGTATTTT,CASSPGGSADTQYF,TRBD1,TRBV7-9,14,NA,TRBJ2-3
TGCGCCAGCAGCGAGGGACAGCAGGGAAACACCATATATTTT,CASSEGQQGNTIYF,TRBD1,TRBV5-1,14,NA,TRBJ1-3
TGTGCCAGCTCACCCCCAGGTGCAGATACGCAGTATTTT,CASSPPGADTQYF,NA,TRBV18,13,NA,TRBJ2-3
TGTGCCAGCAGCAAAGATGGGGCGACCCTCTCTGGGGCCAACGGCCTGACTTTC,CASSKDGATLSGANGLTF,NA,TRBV2,18,NA,TRBJ2-6
TGTGCCAGCAGTCCGCGGTCTGGGTCTGAGCAGTTCTTC,CASSPRSGSEQFF,NA,TRBV28,13,NA,TRBJ2-1
TGTGCCAGCAGCGAGGAACGAGGATACAATGAGCAGTTCTTC,CASSEERGYNEQFF,NA,TRBV13,14,NA,TRBJ2-1
TGTGCCACCAGCCCTGACCTCGGACAGACCACTGTCTATGGCTACACCTTC,CATSPDLGQTTVYGYTF,NA,TRBV15,17,NA,TRBJ1-2
TGCGCCAGCAGCTCCGGGACTAGCGGGAGACACGAGCAGTACTTC,CASSSGTSGRHEQYF,TRBD2,TRBV5-1,15,NA,TRBJ2-7
TGTGCCAGCAGCAACGGACAGACTCCGCAAGAGACCCAGTACTTC,CASSNGQTPQETQYF,NA,TRBV7-9,15,NA,TRBJ2-5
TGTGCCAGCAGCCCTCACACCAACTATAATTCACCCCTCCACTTT,CASSPHTNYNSPLHF,NA,TRBV11-2,15,NA,TRBJ1-6
TGTGCCAGCAGTTTGACGACAGGCTACGAGCAGTACTTC,CASSLTTGYEQYF,NA,TRBV28,13,NA,TRBJ2-7
TGCGCCAGCAGCCAACACTACATCAGGGGGCAAAACTATGGCTACACCTTC,CASSQHYIRGQNYGYTF,TRBD1,TRBV4-3,17,NA,TRBJ1-2
TGTGCCAGCAGTTACAGGAGCTCTGGGGCCAACGTCCTGACTTTC,CASSYRSSGANVLTF,NA,TRBV6-5,15,NA,TRBJ2-6
TGTGCCAGCAGCGTAGGATCCAGTTACAATGAGCAGTTCTTC,CASSVGSSYNEQFF,NA,TRBV9,14,NA,TRBJ2-1
TGTGCCAGCAGTTACGAGCGGCGCTACGAGCAGTACTTC,CASSYERRYEQYF,NA,TRBV6-6,13,NA,TRBJ2-7